The 3 T cell receptor beta chains reported below all come from one sample, sequenced in a study of glioma-infiltrating T cells. Using RNA template, CDR3s of TCR alpha and beta were amplified with iRepertoire arm-PCR. A single record per CDR3 protein comes from TCRdb applying MiXCR to the multiplex PCR reads. The table has 300,000 to 450,000 distinct CDR3 sequences, 41% seen once. Source material: glioma tissue, nonneoplastic brain tissue, or PBMCs (not recorded which). Receptor source: a human donor with low-grade glioma or glioblastoma, undergoing nonglioma brain surgery, or in good health (not recorded which).

The chain joins TRBV7-9 to TRBJ2-5; 8 positions match TRBD1. This CDR3 is 14 amino acids long. The germline CDR1 and CDR2 sequences are SEHNR and FQNEAQ (reference sequence). V was clipped by 2 bases and J by 7 bases; unmatched bases: 6. The CDR3 nucleotides are TGTGCCAGCAGCTTACGGACAGGGTGGGGGACCCAGTACTTC. It translates to CASSLRTGWGTQYF.

This clonotype was detected only a few times. This chain uses TRBV27 with TRBJ2-5; D remains ambiguous. The CDR3 runs to 16 residues. CDR1 is MNHEY, CDR2 SMNVEV, per germline (reference sequence). The germline V and J ends were trimmed by 5 bases and 1 base, with 17 bases remaining between them. The CDR3 here is CASSPYPVTFQETQYF. In DNA, the CDR3 is TGTGCCAGCAGTCCATACCCGGTGACTTTCCAAGAGACCCAGTACTTC.

This rearrangement joins TRBV7-2 to TRBJ1-5; no clear D. This CDR3 has 16 amino acids. V was pared by 1 base and J by 1 base, with 11 bases between. Germline-derived CDR1 and CDR2 are SGHTA and FQGNSA. CDR3 nucleotide sequence: TGTGCCAGCAGCTTAGTAGATGTTCAGAGCAATCAGCCCCAGCATTTT. Protein: CASSLVDVQSNQPQHF.